One and the same sample provided the 22 T cell receptor beta chains below, sequenced in a study of blood T cell repertoires in COVID-19 (dated by TCRdb to 2018 to 2021). The method behind the library was the immunoSEQ multiplex PCR assay. TCRdb's version of the immuneACCESS table is confined to in-frame rearrangements and falls short of the full clone set. An unresolved V gene accounts for under half of the shortfall where checked; the remainder is of unknown origin. Recorded for this sample are fewer than 300,000 clones; less than 90% of them occurred a single time. The ten biggest clones cover over 9.5% of the sample. Material for sequencing was peripheral blood. The receptors come from a woman aged 25 to 39 with COVID-19, enrolled during active disease.

CDR3 in DNA: TGTGCCAGCAGTGTTCTAGCGGGGCTCTCCTACGAGCAGTACTTC. Translation gives CASSVLAGLSYEQYF. The chain links TRBV28 to TRBJ2-7; TRBD2 matches 9 bases. The CDR3 extends over 15 amino acids. V gave up 5 bases and J gave up 0 bases; unmatched junction bases: 5. Germline V gene sequence: CDR1 MDHEN, CDR2 SYDVKM.

This chain joins TRBV7-9 and TRBJ1-3; no clear D gene. Per the germline V gene, CDR1 is SEHNR and CDR2 is FQNEAQ (reference sequence). The CDR3 consists of 15 residues. Trimming shortened V by 2 bases and J by 2 bases, and 10 bases separated the two germline ends. DNA for the CDR3: TGTGCCAGCAGCTTACGGGGTATGGCTGGAAACACCATATATTTT. It codes for CASSLRGMAGNTIYF.

J is TRBJ1-6 and V is TRBV2; the match to TRBD1 covers 8 bases. V gave up 4 bases and J gave up 5 bases; unmatched junction bases: 4. In germline, CDR1 is SNHLY, CDR2 FYNNEI. The CDR3 spans 15 residues. CDR3 protein: CASSADRVHNSPLHF. The DNA for the CDR3 is TGTGCCAGCAGTGCGGACAGGGTCCATAATTCACCCCTCCACTTT.

The chain has TRBV18 and TRBJ2-1; D is perhaps TRBD2 (6 bases). This CDR3 contains 16 residues. The ends were cut back, 1 base at V and 6 bases at J, with 16 bases in the middle. CDR1 and CDR2 (germline): KGHSH, LQKENI. The CDR3 DNA reads TGTGCCAGCTCACCACAAGGAGGGGCCAGTCCCAATGAGCAGTTCTTC. It codes for CASSPQGGASPNEQFF.

This sequence joins TRBV5-1 and TRBJ1-1; 7 bases match TRBD1. After removal of 0 bases from V and 0 bases from J, the junction contained 8 bases not matched to a gene. Germline CDR1 is SGHRS and CDR2 is YFSETQ. The CDR3 consists of 17 residues. The CDR3 nucleotides are TGCGCCAGCAGCTTGGTACAGGGGTCCCCCATGAACACTGAAGCTTTCTTT. This encodes CASSLVQGSPMNTEAFF.

The chain is built from TRBV4-1 and TRBJ2-1; 13 bases are shared with TRBD2. The CDR3 loop spans 15 amino acids. The germline V gene encodes CDR1 MGHRA and CDR2 YSYEKL. After removal of 5 bases from V and 8 bases from J, the junction contained 6 bases not matched to a gene. CDR3 region: CASSTTSGGAYEQFF. The CDR3 DNA reads as TGCGCCAGCAGCACAACTAGCGGGGGGGCTTATGAGCAGTTCTTC.

The chain joins TRBV7-9 to TRBJ1-2, with 7 bases matching TRBD1. J was trimmed by 6 bases and V by 3 bases; bases with no gene match: 4. CDR3 length: 13 amino acids. Germline CDR1 SEHNR, CDR2 FQNEAQ (reference sequence). CDR3 amino acids: CASSFDRDHGYTF. In DNA form, the CDR3 reads TGTGCCAGCAGCTTTGACAGGGATCATGGCTACACCTTC. Using reference TRBV7-9 and TRBJ1-2 for the parts outside the CDR3, the full variable domain is DTGVSQNPRHKITKRGQNVTFRCDPISEHNRLYWYRQTLGQGPEFLTYFQNEAQLEKSRLLSDRFSAERPKGSFSTLEIQRTEQGDSAMYLCASSFDRDHGYTFGSGTRLTVV.

The chain uses TRBV7-6 and TRBJ1-1, with TRBD1 matching over 8 bases. Unmatched junction bases numbered 3, after V lost 1 base and J lost 8 bases. The CDR3 extends over 13 amino acids. Per the germline V gene, CDR1 is SGHVS and CDR2 is FNYEAQ. The CDR3 loop is CASSLGTGIEAFF. In nucleotides, the CDR3 is TGTGCCAGCAGCTTAGGGACAGGGATAGAAGCTTTCTTT.

The chain carries TRBV28 and TRBJ2-5; 11 bases are a match to TRBD2. The trim removed 4 bases at V and 4 bases at J, leaving 5 bases unmatched. Germline V gene data show CDR1 as MDHEN and CDR2 as SYDVKM. This CDR3 has 15 amino acids. CDR3 sequence: CASSSLAGGRETQYF. The CDR3 nucleotides are TGTGCCAGCAGTTCATTAGCGGGGGGGCGAGAGACCCAGTACTTC.

This rearrangement joins TRBV5-4 to TRBJ1-6; D unclear. The CDR3 length is 15 residues. Germline V gene sequence: CDR1 SGHNT, CDR2 YYREEE (reference sequence). Trimming took off 0 bases at V and 2 bases at J, with 6 bases between the two ends. Here the CDR3 DNA reads TGTGCCAGCAGCTTGGGTAGCACCTATAATTCACCCCTCCACTTT. Protein product: CASSLGSTYNSPLHF.

With respect to this clone: At one end the junction does not follow the germline gene, possibly because of a read error. V usage is TRBV6-1 and J usage is TRBJ2-7, with 7 nucleotides matching TRBD1. The germline gives CDR1 MNHNS, CDR2 SASEGT. The CDR3 is 13 residues long. The CDR3 protein is CASGDREVDEQYF. Written as DNA, the CDR3 is TGTGCCAGCGGTGACAGGGAAGTAGACGAGCAGTACTTC.

The CDR3 nucleotides read TGTGCCAGCAGCTTACTGACTAGCGCTTTCACCGGGGAGCTGTTTTTT. Residues: CASSLLTSAFTGELFF. The chain recombines TRBV11-2 with TRBJ2-2; 8 nucleotides agree with TRBD2. From germline, CDR1 is SGHAT and CDR2 FQNNGV. V lost 2 bases and J lost 4; bases outside the gene matches: 6. This CDR3 region has 16 residues. Full variable domain (outside the CDR3, taken from reference TRBV11-2 and TRBJ2-2): EAGVAQSPRYKIIEKRQSVAFWCNPISGHATLYWYQQILGQGPKLLIQFQNNGVVDDSQLPKDRFSAERLKGVDSTLKIQPAKLEDSAVYLCASSLLTSAFTGELFFGEGSRLTVL.

The chain combines TRBV27 with TRBJ1-5; D call uncertain. The germline V gene encodes CDR1 MNHEY and CDR2 SMNVEV (reference sequence). Trimming cost V 3 bases and J 9 bases, with 12 bases left between them. The CDR3 covers 13 residues. CDR3 bases: TGTGCCAGCAGTTTGAACCGGGGTGGGCCCCAGCATTTT. This sequence encodes CASSLNRGGPQHF.

The rearrangement links TRBV6-1 to TRBJ1-1, with a weak D call TRBD1 (6 bases). The CDR3 sequence is 16 residues long. The V end lost 3 bases, the J end lost 5 bases, and 19 bases lay between the germline ends. Germline CDR1 and CDR2: MNHNS and SASEGT. Written as DNA, the CDR3 is TGTGCCAGCAGTGAGGAGGCGGGGGCACCTTCGACTGAAGCTTTCTTT. It specifies CASSEEAGAPSTEAFF.

V gene TRBV24-1 combines with J gene TRBJ2-3; D is unresolved. Trimming removed 7 bases at V and 2 bases at J, with 9 bases between. The germline CDR1 and CDR2 sequences are KGHDR and SFDVKD. This CDR3 has 13 residues. CDR3 sequence (DNA): TGTGCCACCAGCCTACCCGTCACAGATACGCAGTATTTT. Its translation: CATSLPVTDTQYF.

This clone was observed once. This chain uses TRBV21-1 with TRBJ1-3; the D segment call TRBD1 is taken from the table without a DNA check. TRBV21-1 is listed as a pseudogene. The CDR3 is 17 amino acids. The CDR3 DNA is TGTGCCAGCAGCAAAGTTTTGGGGACAGGGTATGGAAACACCATATATTTT. Its translation: CASSKVLGTGYGNTIYF.

The chain has TRBV5-6 and TRBJ1-3; TRBD1 is a possible D gene (6 bases). This CDR3 is built from 15 residues. V was pared by 4 bases and J by 2 bases, with 13 bases between. The germline V gene encodes CDR1 SGHDT and CDR2 YYEEEE. CDR3 in amino acids: CASSPRDTAGNTIYF. The CDR3 DNA sequence: TGTGCCAGCAGCCCCCGGGACACAGCTGGAAACACCATATATTTT. The full variable domain, with the rest looked up from reference TRBV5-6 and TRBJ1-3, is DAGVTQSPTHLIKTRGQQVTLRCSPKSGHDTVSWYQQALGQGPQFIFQYYEEEERQRGNFPDRFSGHQFPNYSSELNVNALLLGDSALYLCASSPRDTAGNTIYFGEGSWLTVV.

This sequence joins TRBV4-1 and TRBJ2-3; possibly TRBD2 for D (5 bases). The CDR3 runs 13 residues. Trimming cost V 4 bases and J 5 bases, with 10 bases left between them. Germline CDR1 reads MGHRA; CDR2 reads YSYEKL. The CDR3 region has the DNA TGCGCCAGCAGCCCACCCCGGGAAGATACGCAGTATTTT. This sequence encodes CASSPPREDTQYF.

In this sample, this clone turned up a few times. The V gene is TRBV5-8, the J gene TRBJ2-7; D is perhaps TRBD2 (5 bases). Between the trimmed V and J ends, which lost 4 bases and 1 base, there was a span of 9 bases. This CDR3 comprises 13 residues. Germline CDR1 and CDR2: SGHTS and YDEGEE. CDR3 region: CASSLDLSYEQYF. For the CDR3, the DNA is TGTGCCAGCAGCCTGGACTTGTCCTACGAGCAGTACTTC.

The gene calls are TRBV5-8 and TRBJ1-1; the D is unclear. Germline lookup yields CDR1 SGHTS and CDR2 YDEGEE. Trimming took 2 bases from V and 1 from J, leaving 6 bases between them. The CDR3 contains 13 residues. Here the CDR3 reads CASSFGGNTEAFF. CDR3 nucleotide sequence: TGTGCCAGCAGCTTCGGAGGGAACACTGAAGCTTTCTTT.

The CDR3 sequence: CASSYTRTAGGYTF. CDR3 nucleotide sequence: TGTGCCAGCAGTTATACCCGGACAGCGGGAGGCTACACCTTC. The chain joins TRBV27 to TRBJ1-2; maybe TRBD1 (6 bases). The V gene lost 4 bases and the J gene lost 8 bases, with 17 bases spanning the gap. The CDR3 covers 14 residues. Germline V CDR1 and CDR2: MNHEY, SMNVEV (reference sequence).

The V call is TRBV3-1 (or the pseudogene TRBV3-2), the J call TRBJ1-6; no firm D call. Germline CDR1 reads LGHDT; CDR2 reads YNNKEL (reference sequence). V was cut by 1 base and J by 13 bases, with 11 bases left in between. The length of the CDR3 is 13 residues. This chain's CDR3 is CASSQVAPSPLHF. The CDR3 DNA reads TGTGCCAGCAGCCAAGTAGCGCCCTCCCCCCTCCACTTT.